Presented here are 18 T cell receptor beta chains from one specimen sequenced in a study of molecular identifiers for immune sequencing clone quantification. TCRdb passed the PCR reads through MiXCR, listing each CDR3 protein once. The data contain more than 300,000 distinct CDR3 sequences, over 20% of them singletons. The specimen was naive CD8+ T cells from blood, with Jurkat cell RNA spiked in. Subset defined: FACS-sorted CD8+CD4-CCR7+CD45RA+ naive T cells. The receptors shown here come from a human donor in good health. Some libraries in this study had Jurkat cell RNA spiked in.

This clonotype was observed many times. For the CDR3, the DNA is TGTGCCAGCAGCCCCTGGACTAGCGGGTCGGAAGAGACCCAGTACTTC. Protein sequence: CASSPWTSGSEETQYF. This chain connects TRBV7-9 to TRBJ2-5; 11 bases are shared with TRBD2. This CDR3 contains 16 residues. With 5 bases clipped from V and 3 bases from J, the junction kept 8 bases outside the gene matches. Germline CDR1 is SEHNR and CDR2 is FQNEAQ (reference sequence).

This clonotype has a count of ten or more. This chain joins TRBV6-2 or TRBV6-3 and TRBJ1-5; no firm D call. V was trimmed by 3 bases and J by 7 bases, leaving 10 bases between them. This CDR3 region has 13 residues. Germline V CDR1 and CDR2: MNHEY, SVGEGT. CDR3 loop: CASSYQVAQPQHF. CDR3 DNA sequence: TGTGCCAGCAGTTATCAAGTCGCCCAGCCCCAGCATTTT.

Worth noting for this clonotype: This could be a read error, since a much larger clone is one nucleotide away. The J gene is TRBJ2-1, the V gene TRBV7-9; possibly TRBD1 for D (5 bases). The germline CDR1 and CDR2 sequences are SEHNR and FQNEAQ (reference sequence). V was trimmed by 8 bases and J by 5 bases, leaving 22 bases between them. This CDR3 spans 16 amino acids. CDR3 protein: CASGRTLGLKNNEQFF. CDR3 sequence (DNA): TGTGCCAGCGGCCGTACCTTGGGGCTTAAGAACAATGAGCAGTTCTTC. The variable domain in full, with the rest retrieved from reference TRBV7-9 and TRBJ2-1, is DTGVSQNPRHKITKRGQNVTFRCDPISEHNRLYWYRQTLGQGPEFLTYFQNEAQLEKSRLLSDRFSAERPKGSFSTLEIQRTEQGDSAMYLCASGRTLGLKNNEQFFGPGTRLTVL.

This clonotype occurred a few times. V is TRBV13 and J is TRBJ2-1, with 8 positions matching TRBD2. The CDR3 is made up of 19 amino acids. V shed 4 bases, J shed 7 bases, and the junction held 21 bases outside the gene matches. The germline V gene encodes CDR1 PRHDT and CDR2 FYEKMQ (reference sequence). The CDR3 region is CASSSPPSSGASAGNEQFF. CDR3 DNA: TGTGCCAGCAGCTCCCCCCCGAGTAGCGGGGCTTCCGCGGGGAATGAGCAGTTCTTC.

In this sample, this clonotype turned up many times. The rearrangement joins TRBV20-1 to TRBJ1-5; possible D gene TRBD1, 5 bases. Trimming stripped 0 bases from V and 1 base from J, with 10 bases between. The CDR3 consists of 15 residues. CDR1 and CDR2 (germline): DFQATT, SNEGSKA (reference sequence). CDR3 sequence reads: CSARDGAASNQPQHF. In nucleotides, the CDR3 is TGCAGTGCTAGAGATGGGGCAGCAAGCAATCAGCCCCAGCATTTT.

This clonotype was counted many times. The CDR3 sequence: CASSSRPSGGGSDTQYF. The CDR3 DNA sequence: TGTGCCAGCAGCTCTAGGCCTAGCGGGGGTGGCTCAGATACGCAGTATTTT. This rearrangement joins TRBV7-2 to TRBJ2-3; 10 bases line up with TRBD2. The CDR3 runs to 17 residues. Unmatched junction bases numbered 11, after V lost 4 bases and J lost 4 bases. Germline V gene lookup returns CDR1 SGHTA and CDR2 FQGNSA.

This clonotype was found many times. The chain employs TRBV27 and TRBJ1-5; no clear D gene. The V end was cut by 2 bases, the J end by 1 base, with 9 bases between. The germline V gene has CDR1 MNHEY and CDR2 SMNVEV (reference sequence). The CDR3 totals 15 residues. CDR3 DNA sequence: TGTGCCAGCAGTTTAGACGGGTTCAGCAATCAGCCCCAGCATTTT. Protein: CASSLDGFSNQPQHF.

The V gene is TRBV7-9, the J gene TRBJ1-1; D remains ambiguous. Trimming shortened V by 1 base and J by 2 bases, and 8 bases separated the two germline ends. Germline V gives CDR1 SEHNR, CDR2 FQNEAQ (reference sequence). The CDR3 consists of 14 residues. CDR3 DNA: TGTGCCAGCAGCTTAGTAATGGATAACACTGAAGCTTTCTTT. The encoded protein is CASSLVMDNTEAFF.

The sample holds a few counts of this clonotype. The CDR3 loop reads CASSLAGQGVQWDTQYF. The CDR3 nucleotides are TGTGCCAGCAGCTTGGCGGGGCAGGGGGTGCAGTGGGATACGCAGTATTTT. J is TRBJ2-3 and V is TRBV5-6; 7 nucleotides align to TRBD1. Trimming cost V 0 bases and J 6 bases; bases outside gene matches: 13. CDR3 length equals 17 residues. Germline CDR1 SGHDT, CDR2 YYEEEE.

A few counts support this clonotype. The J gene is TRBJ2-3, the V gene TRBV7-9; D may correspond to TRBD1 or TRBD2 (6 bases each). Germline V lookup: CDR1 SEHNR, CDR2 FQNEAQ (reference sequence). The V end was cut by 2 bases, the J end by 0 bases, with 12 bases between. The CDR3 spans 16 residues. This CDR3 reads CASSLREGGSTDTQYF. The CDR3 bases are TGTGCCAGCAGCTTAAGGGAAGGGGGGAGCACAGATACGCAGTATTTT.

This clonotype has ten or more counts. The V gene is TRBV6-5, the J gene TRBJ2-3; D might be TRBD1 (5 bases). The CDR3 has 14 amino acids. Per germline, CDR1 MNHEY and CDR2 SVGAGI. The germline V and J ends were trimmed by 6 bases and 2 bases, with 12 bases remaining between them. DNA of the CDR3: TGTGCCAGCAGCTTCGACAGCTACACAGATACGCAGTATTTT. It translates to CASSFDSYTDTQYF.

A word on this clonotype: A much larger clonotype is one base distant, so this may be a read error. The DNA is left out, because the CDR3 cannot be placed on it with certainty; the CDR3 is given as TCRdb lists it. The V call is TRBV5-1, the J call TRBJ2-6. Germline lookup yields CDR1 SGHRS and CDR2 YFSETQ. The CDR3 sequence runs 16 residues, both termini included. CDR3: CASSLVFASGANVPTF.

This clonotype was observed a single time. The J gene is TRBJ1-1, the V gene TRBV28, with D possibly matching TRBD1 (5 bases). The CDR3 has 14 amino acids. Germline CDR1 is MDHEN and CDR2 is SYDVKM. The ends were cut back, 7 bases at V and 2 bases at J, with 14 bases in the middle. CDR3 in DNA: TGTGCCAGCATTTTCCGTGGGGCAAACACTGAAGCTTTCTTT. Translated, it gives CASIFRGANTEAFF. Together with reference TRBV28 and TRBJ1-1, the CDR3 gives the full variable domain: DVKVTQSSRYLVKRTGEKVFLECVQDMDHENMFWYRQDPGLGLRLIYFSYDVKMKEKGDIPEGYSVSREKKERFSLILESASTNQTSMYLCASIFRGANTEAFFGQGTRLTVV.

Concerning this clonotype: A single base separates this from a much larger clone, so it may be a read error. The chain uses TRBV7-9 and TRBJ2-1; TRBD2 agrees at 7 bases. Germline V gene data show CDR1 as SEHNR and CDR2 as FQNEAQ (reference sequence). CDR3 length: 15 amino acids. V was pared by 3 bases and J by 4 bases, with 6 bases of the junction left unmatched. CDR3 residues: CASSFTGGGYNEQFF. CDR3 DNA sequence: TGTGCCAGCAGCTTTACTGGCGGGGGTTACAATGAGCAGTTCTTC.

This clonotype was recorded at least ten times. The rearrangement links TRBV2 to TRBJ1-5; 8 nucleotides align to TRBD1. The J segment lost 5 bases and the V segment lost 5 bases, leaving 5 bases of the junction unmatched. CDR3 length: 14 residues. Per germline, CDR1 SNHLY and CDR2 FYNNEI. The CDR3 DNA reads TGTGCCAGCAGTCCTTCAGGGGGCTATCAGCCCCAGCATTTT. This gives the protein CASSPSGGYQPQHF.

A few counts support this clonotype. The V and J genes are TRBV4-3 and TRBJ2-1, with 12 bases fitting TRBD2. V shed 0 bases, J shed 8 bases, and the junction held 2 bases outside the gene matches. The CDR3 length is 15 residues. Germline CDR1 is LGHNA and CDR2 is YSLEER. CDR3 nucleotides: TGCGCCAGCAGCCAAGAGCTAGCGGGGGGGCATGAGCAGTTCTTC. It codes for CASSQELAGGHEQFF.

The chain employs TRBV4-2 and TRBJ2-3, with D uncertain. Germline V gives CDR1 LGHNA, CDR2 YNFKEQ. There are 13 residues in the CDR3. V was cut by 4 bases and J by 5 bases, with 10 bases left in between. CDR3 nucleotide sequence: TGTGCCAGCAGCCCGGAGAACCTAGATACGCAGTATTTT. Translated: CASSPENLDTQYF.

This chain connects TRBV5-6 to TRBJ2-1; TRBD2 aligns across 11 bases. With 2 bases clipped from V and 5 bases from J, the junction kept 6 bases outside the gene matches. The V gene's germline CDR1 is SGHDT and CDR2 YYEEEE. The CDR3 totals 16 residues. The CDR3 nucleotides read TGTGCCAGCAGCTTACAGACTAGCGGGACCGACAATGAGCAGTTCTTC. It encodes CASSLQTSGTDNEQFF.